The sequence of this T cell receptor beta chain was determined in a study of CD8 T cells in Susac syndrome. Study-level background: Patients with Susac syndrome were therapy-naive, on corticosteroids, or on intravenous immunoglobulin alone at blood draw.

Germline CDR1 is MGHRA and CDR2 is YSYEKL. This CDR3 is built from 12 residues. V was trimmed by 3 bases and J by 1 base, leaving 3 bases between them. It was with random hexamers that about 0.45 to 1 ug RNA was reverse transcribed. It was immunoSEQ multiplex PCR that amplified TCR beta CDR3 across 54 Vbeta and 13 Jbeta. TCRdb itself ran the immunoSEQ multiplex PCR reads through MiXCR, one entry per CDR3 protein. This sample has some 200,000 distinct CDR3 sequences, with 90% to 97% found just once. This clonotype appeared a few times. Blood CD8+ and CD4+ T cells underwent high-throughput TCR beta sequencing.

The sequence was obtained from a human donor with Susac syndrome. Sequenced input: CD4+ T cells from PBMCs. The chain recombines TRBV4-1 with TRBJ2-5; D gene uncertain. This CDR3 is CASSQPQETQYF. The CDR3, as DNA: TGCGCCAGCAGCCAGCCCCAAGAGACCCAGTACTTC.